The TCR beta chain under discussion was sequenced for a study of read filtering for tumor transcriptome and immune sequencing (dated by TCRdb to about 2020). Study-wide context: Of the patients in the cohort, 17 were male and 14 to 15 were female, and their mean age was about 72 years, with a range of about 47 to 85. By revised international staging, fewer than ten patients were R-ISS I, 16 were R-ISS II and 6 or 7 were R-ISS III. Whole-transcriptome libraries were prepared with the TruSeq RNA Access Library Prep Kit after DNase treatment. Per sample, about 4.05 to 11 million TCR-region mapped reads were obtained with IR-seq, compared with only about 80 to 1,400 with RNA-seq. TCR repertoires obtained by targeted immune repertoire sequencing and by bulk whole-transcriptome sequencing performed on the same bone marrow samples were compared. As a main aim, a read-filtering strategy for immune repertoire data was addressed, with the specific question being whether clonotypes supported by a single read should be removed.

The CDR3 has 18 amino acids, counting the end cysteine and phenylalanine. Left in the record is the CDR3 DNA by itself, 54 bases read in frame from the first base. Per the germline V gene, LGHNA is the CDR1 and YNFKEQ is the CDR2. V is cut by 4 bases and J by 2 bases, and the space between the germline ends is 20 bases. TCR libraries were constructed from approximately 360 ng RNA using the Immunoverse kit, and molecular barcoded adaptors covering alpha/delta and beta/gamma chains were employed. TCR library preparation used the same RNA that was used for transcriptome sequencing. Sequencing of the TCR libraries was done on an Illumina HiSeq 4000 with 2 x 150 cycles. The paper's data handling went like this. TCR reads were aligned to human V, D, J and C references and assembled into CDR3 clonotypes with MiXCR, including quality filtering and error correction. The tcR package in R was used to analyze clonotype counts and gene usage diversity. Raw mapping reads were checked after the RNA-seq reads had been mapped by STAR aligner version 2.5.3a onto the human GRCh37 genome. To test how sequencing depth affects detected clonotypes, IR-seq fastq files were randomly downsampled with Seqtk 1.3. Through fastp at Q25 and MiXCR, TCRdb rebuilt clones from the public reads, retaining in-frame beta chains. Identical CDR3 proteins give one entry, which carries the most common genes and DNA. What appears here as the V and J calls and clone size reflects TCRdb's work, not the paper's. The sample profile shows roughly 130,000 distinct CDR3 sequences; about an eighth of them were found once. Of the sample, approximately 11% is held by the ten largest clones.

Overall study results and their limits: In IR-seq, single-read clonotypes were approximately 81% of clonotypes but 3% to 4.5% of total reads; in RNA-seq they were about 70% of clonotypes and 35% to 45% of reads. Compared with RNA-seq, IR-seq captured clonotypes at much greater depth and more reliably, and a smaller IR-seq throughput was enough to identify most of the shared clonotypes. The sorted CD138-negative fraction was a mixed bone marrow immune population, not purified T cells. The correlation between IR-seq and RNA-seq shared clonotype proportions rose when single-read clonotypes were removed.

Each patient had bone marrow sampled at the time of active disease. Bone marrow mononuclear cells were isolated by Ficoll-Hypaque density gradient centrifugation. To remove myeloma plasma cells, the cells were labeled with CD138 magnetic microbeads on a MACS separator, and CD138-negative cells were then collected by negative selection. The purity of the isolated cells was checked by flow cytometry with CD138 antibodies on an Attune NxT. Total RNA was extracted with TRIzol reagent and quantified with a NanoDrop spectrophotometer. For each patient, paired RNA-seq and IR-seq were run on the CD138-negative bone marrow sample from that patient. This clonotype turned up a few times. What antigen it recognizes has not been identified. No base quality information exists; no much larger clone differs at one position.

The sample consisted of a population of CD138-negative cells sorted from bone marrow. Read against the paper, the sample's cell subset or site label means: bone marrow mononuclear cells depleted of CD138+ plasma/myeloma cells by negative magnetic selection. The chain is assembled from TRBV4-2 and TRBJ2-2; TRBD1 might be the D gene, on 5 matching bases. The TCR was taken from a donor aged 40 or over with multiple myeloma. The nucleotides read TGTGCCAGCAGCCCAGAAAGCCGACAGTCATCAAACACCGGGGAGCTGTTTTTT. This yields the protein CASSPESRQSSNTGELFF.